This T cell receptor (beta chain) was identified in a study of CD8 T cells in Susac syndrome (dated by TCRdb to between 2018 and 2021). With respect to the entire study: Repertoire sequencing was used to test whether CD8+ T cell activation and differentiation in Susac syndrome was antigen driven. The clonality of the CD8+ T cell repertoire was compared across more than 9 healthy donors, some 14 Susac syndrome patients and around 15 multiple sclerosis patients.

There are a few counts of this clonotype. No cognate antigen has been identified for it. One base away there is no much larger clone; base qualities are not given. Peripheral blood CD8+ and CD4+ T cells from healthy donors, Susac syndrome patients and multiple sclerosis patients were profiled by high-throughput TCR beta sequencing. Treatment-naive patients with stable or active relapsing-remitting disease fulfilling revised McDonald criteria were used as multiple sclerosis controls. Bulk CD8+ and CD4+ T cells were purified by magnetic negative isolation, whereas CD8+ TEMRA cells were enriched by FACS. Blood was collected in EDTA tubes and processed within 24 hours, with PBMCs isolated through density gradient centrifugation. PBMCs intended for TCR sequencing were cryopreserved in liquid nitrogen and thawed later in a water bath at 37 degrees C. The sorted or isolated CD4+, CD8+ and CD8+ TEMRA cells had a purity of 90% or higher.

RNA was extracted using the RNeasy kit, and about 0.45 to 1 ug of the RNA was reverse transcribed with random hexamers. TCR beta CDR3 regions were amplified with the immunoSEQ multiplex PCR assay covering 54 Vbeta and 13 Jbeta segments. Bias from PCR amplification was corrected by using a synthetic template baseline for primer optimization and for computational correction. The authors' analysis ran thus. Reads were assigned to V, D and J genes according to IMGT and analyzed in immunoSEQ Analyzer, with only productive sequences retained. Clonality was calculated as one minus the Shannon entropy normalized by log2 of the number of productive unique sequences. For each patient and control, public and private clones were evaluated within the 100 most prevalent clones. Clones were defined as Susac-specific when absent from the healthy and MS cohorts, from approximately 1,100 published viral clones and from other ImmuneACCESS disease sequences. Using fastp trimming at Q25 and MiXCR clonotype assembly, TCRdb reanalyzed the public sequencing data and kept in-frame beta chains. Every CDR3 protein is listed once, alongside the most common genes and DNA of its rows. For this entry, the V and J calls and clone size follow TCRdb and not the study's own pipeline. Here the sample has 100,000 to 150,000 distinct CDR3 sequences; over 85% occur a single time. Jointly, the top ten make up approximately 0.31% of the sample.

Summary of the overall study and its limitations: The TCR sequencing and HLA analysis was acknowledged to have included a relatively small number of individuals.

The CDR3 covers 14 residues, taking in both the cysteine and the phenylalanine. Only CDR3 DNA remains: 42 bases, in frame from the first base. The V end loses 2 bases and the J end loses 1 base, and a stretch of 5 bases separates them. The specimen sequenced was CD8+ T cells from PBMCs. The TCR sequence derives from a human donor with multiple sclerosis. The V gene is TRBV23-1 and the J gene is TRBJ2-2, with TRBD1 tentatively as D gene (5 bases match). TRBV23-1 is labeled an ORF, and its function is uncertain. The CDR3: CASSQTGNTGELFF. The nucleotide sequence reads as follows: TGCGCCAGCAGTCAAACAGGGAACACCGGGGAGCTGTTTTTT.